This entry features one T cell receptor beta chain sequence. TCRdb used MiXCR to reprocess the 5' RACE reads, holding one entry per CDR3 protein. The repertoire consists of 200,000 to 250,000 distinct CDR3 sequences, with over 8.5% occurring once and the leading ten covering around 21%. The data derive from a study of T-cell memory formation after mild COVID-19. Germline CDR1 MNHEY, CDR2 SVGEGT. Trimming cost V 2 bases and J 0 bases; bases outside gene matches: 3. The CDR3 sequence is 16 residues long. Material: PBMCs or a T cell subset sorted from them (not recorded which). The rearrangement uses TRBV6-2 or TRBV6-3 and TRBJ2-2, with TRBD2 matching 7 bases. This receptor was obtained from a man aged 18-30 years who had mild COVID-19 (a few samples of this study predate the infection). Cell type and time point are not known. The chain's CDR3 is CASSYRGSTNTGELFF. For the CDR3, the DNA is TGTGCCAGCAGTTACCGCGGGAGTACGAACACCGGGGAGCTGTTTTTT.